Presented here are 2 T cell receptor beta chains from one specimen sequenced in a study of technical replicates of blood from four donors. The protocol was immunoSEQ multiplex PCR, while the TCRdb copy is restricted to in-frame clones and leaves out a portion. The sample records 55,000 to 85,000 clones, roughly 97% being singletons. Input material: T cells isolated from PBMCs. The receptor set was obtained from a human donor in good health.

V gene TRBV7-8 combines with J gene TRBJ2-2; perhaps TRBD2 as D (6 bases). The CDR3 is 17 amino acids. The germline CDR1 and CDR2 sequences are SGHVS and FQNEAQ. The germline V and J ends were trimmed by 3 bases and 4 bases, with 18 bases remaining between them. As DNA, the CDR3 is TGTGCCAGCAGCTTTTCCCTTATCGGGAGAGGCACCGGGGAGCTGTTTTTT. Translating it yields CASSFSLIGRGTGELFF. Full variable domain (missing parts from reference TRBV7-8 and TRBJ2-2): GAGVSQSPRYKVAKRGQDVALRCDPISGHVSLFWYQQALGQGPEFLTYFQNEAQLDKSGLPSDRFFAERPEGSVSTLKIQRTQQEDSAVYLCASSFSLIGRGTGELFFGEGSRLTVL.

This chain connects TRBV4-3 to TRBJ1-1, with D perhaps matching TRBD1 (5 bases). The CDR3 has 13 amino acids. V shed 0 bases and J shed 8 bases, with 10 bases lying between them. Germline V gives CDR1 LGHNA, CDR2 YSLEER. The DNA for the CDR3 is TGCGCCAGCAGCCAAGAGGGGCTTAGGGAAGCTTTCTTT. Protein sequence: CASSQEGLREAFF.